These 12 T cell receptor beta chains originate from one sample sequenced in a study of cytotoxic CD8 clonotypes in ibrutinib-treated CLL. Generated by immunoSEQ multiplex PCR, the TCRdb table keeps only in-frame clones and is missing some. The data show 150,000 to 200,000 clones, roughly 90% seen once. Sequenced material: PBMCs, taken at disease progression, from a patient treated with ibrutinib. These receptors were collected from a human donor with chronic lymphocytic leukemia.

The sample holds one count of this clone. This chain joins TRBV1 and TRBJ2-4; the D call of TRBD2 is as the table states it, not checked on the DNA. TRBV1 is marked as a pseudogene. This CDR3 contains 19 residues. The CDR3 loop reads CTSTQRGLRNAGVKNIQYF. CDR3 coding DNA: TGCACCAGCACCCAAAGGGGACTACGAAACGCGGGTGTCAAAAACATTCAGTACTTC.

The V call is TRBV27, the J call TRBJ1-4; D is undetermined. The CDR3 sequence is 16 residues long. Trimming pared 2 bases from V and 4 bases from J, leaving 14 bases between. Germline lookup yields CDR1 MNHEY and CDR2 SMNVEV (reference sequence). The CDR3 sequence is CASSLVNPGLNEKLFF. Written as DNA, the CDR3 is TGTGCCAGCAGTTTAGTGAACCCGGGCCTTAATGAAAAACTGTTTTTT.

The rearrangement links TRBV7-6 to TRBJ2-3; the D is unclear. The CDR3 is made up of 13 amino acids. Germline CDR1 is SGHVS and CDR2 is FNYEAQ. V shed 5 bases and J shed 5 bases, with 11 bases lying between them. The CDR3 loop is CASSPIVGDTQYF. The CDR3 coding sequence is TGTGCCAGCAGCCCGATCGTCGGAGATACGCAGTATTTT.

DNA for the CDR3: TGTGCCAGCAGTTCCTACCCGACAGTCCAAGAGACCCAGTACTTC. Its translation is CASSSYPTVQETQYF. The rearrangement uses TRBV27 and TRBJ2-5; possibly TRBD1 for D (5 bases). CDR3 length: 15 residues. CDR1 is MNHEY, CDR2 SMNVEV, per germline (reference sequence). V gave up 4 bases and J gave up 1 base, with 13 bases separating them.

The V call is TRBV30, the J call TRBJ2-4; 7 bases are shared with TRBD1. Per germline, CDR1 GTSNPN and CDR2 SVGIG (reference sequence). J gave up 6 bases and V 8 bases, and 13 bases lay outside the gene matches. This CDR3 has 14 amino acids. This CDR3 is CATTRQGPRNIQYF. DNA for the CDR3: TGTGCCACGACAAGACAGGGTCCCAGAAACATTCAGTACTTC.

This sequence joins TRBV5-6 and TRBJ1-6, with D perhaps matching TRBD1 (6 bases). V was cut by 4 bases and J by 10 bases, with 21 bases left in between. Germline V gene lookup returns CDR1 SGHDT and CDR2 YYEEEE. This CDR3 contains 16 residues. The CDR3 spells CASSPETGSVKSPLHF. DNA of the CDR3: TGTGCCAGCAGCCCGGAGACAGGTTCGGTTAAGTCACCCCTCCACTTT.

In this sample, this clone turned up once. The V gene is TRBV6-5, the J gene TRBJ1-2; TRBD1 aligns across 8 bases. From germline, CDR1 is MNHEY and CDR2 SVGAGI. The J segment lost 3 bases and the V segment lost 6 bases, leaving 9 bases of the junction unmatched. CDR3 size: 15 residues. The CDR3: CASSPGQGAYYGYTF. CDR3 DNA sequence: TGTGCCAGCAGCCCCGGACAGGGAGCGTACTATGGCTACACCTTC.

The chain's CDR3 is CASSGTGTGETEAFF. The CDR3 region has the DNA TGTGCCAGCAGTGGGACCGGGACAGGGGAAACTGAAGCTTTCTTT. V usage is TRBV25-1 and J usage is TRBJ1-1; TRBD1 matches at 10 bases. CDR1 and CDR2 (germline): MGHDK, SYGVNS. This CDR3 spans 15 amino acids. V shed 4 bases, J shed 5 bases, and the junction held 7 bases outside the gene matches. Full variable domain (outside the CDR3, taken from reference TRBV25-1 and TRBJ1-1): EADIYQTPRYLVIGTGKKITLECSQTMGHDKMYWYQQDPGMELHLIHYSYGVNSTEKGDLSSESTVSRIRTEHFPLTLESARPSHTSQYLCASSGTGTGETEAFFGQGTRLTVV.

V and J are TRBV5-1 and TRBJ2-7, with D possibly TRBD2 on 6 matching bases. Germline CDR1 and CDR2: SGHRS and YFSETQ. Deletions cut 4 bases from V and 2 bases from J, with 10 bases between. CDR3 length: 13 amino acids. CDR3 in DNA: TGCGCCAGCAGCCGGGAGCCAGCCTACGAGCAGTACTTC. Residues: CASSREPAYEQYF.

The CDR3, as DNA: TGTGCCAGCAGCTTAGCGGGACTAGCGGGCTACGAGCAGTACTTC. The encoded protein is CASSLAGLAGYEQYF. The chain recombines TRBV11-3 with TRBJ2-7; 12 bases are a match to TRBD2. V gave up 1 base and J gave up 3 bases; unmatched junction bases: 1. CDR1 and CDR2 (germline): SGHNT, YENEEA. CDR3 size: 15 residues.

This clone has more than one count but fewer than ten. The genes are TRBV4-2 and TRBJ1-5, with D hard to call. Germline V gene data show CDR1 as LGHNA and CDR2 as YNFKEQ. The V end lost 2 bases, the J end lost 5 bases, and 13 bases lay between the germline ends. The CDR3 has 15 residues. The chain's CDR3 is CASSQSLTSDQPQHF. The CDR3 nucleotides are TGTGCCAGCAGCCAAAGTTTGACTTCGGATCAGCCCCAGCATTTT.

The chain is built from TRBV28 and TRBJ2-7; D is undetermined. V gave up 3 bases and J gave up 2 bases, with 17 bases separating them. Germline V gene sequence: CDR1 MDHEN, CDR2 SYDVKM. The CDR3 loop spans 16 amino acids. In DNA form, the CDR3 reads TGTGCCAGCAGTTTCCCCGGTCGGGCCCTCCCCTACGAGCAGTACTTC. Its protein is CASSFPGRALPYEQYF. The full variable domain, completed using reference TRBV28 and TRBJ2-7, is DVKVTQSSRYLVKRTGEKVFLECVQDMDHENMFWYRQDPGLGLRLIYFSYDVKMKEKGDIPEGYSVSREKKERFSLILESASTNQTSMYLCASSFPGRALPYEQYFGPGTRLTVT.